This is a list of T cell receptor beta chains from one sample in a study of OX40 agonist ivuxolimab in advanced cancers. TCRdb keeps only in-frame clones here, not all; method: immunoSEQ multiplex PCR. This sample carries about 45,000 clones, approximately 91% of them seen once, and the ten largest clones take around 30%. The sequences come from CD4+ or CD8+ T cells sorted from blood, collected in a trial of the OX40 agonist ivuxolimab. Receptors were obtained from an adult with an advanced solid tumor such as melanoma, head and neck, liver or kidney cancer. Both conserved end residues are part of each CDR3. D genes are given only for firm matches. Expanded clones are given a class, and other clones once, few, many or no size at all.

j_call clone_size v_call d_call cdr3_nt cdr3_aa
TRBJ2-7 - TRBV13 TRBD2 TGTGCCAGCAGCGCTCGGACTAGCGGGAGGCCCCCCTACGAGCAGTACTTC CASSARTSGRPPYEQYF
TRBJ2-1 - TRBV7-9 TRBD2 TGTGCCAGCAAACTAGCGGGAGCCAATGAGCAGTTCTTC CASKLAGANEQFF
TRBJ2-7 - TRBV27 - TGTGCCAGCAGTAGCCGGGACCTCGTCCACGAGCAGTACTTC CASSSRDLVHEQYF
TRBJ1-2 - TRBV5-5 - TGTGCCAGCAGCTTGGGACTTCGGGACGGAGGGAATGGCTACACCTTC CASSLGLRDGGNGYTF
TRBJ2-1 - TRBV27 TRBD2 TGTGCCAGCAGTTTGGGGGGGAGGGCCTACAATGAGCAGTTCTTC CASSLGGRAYNEQFF
TRBJ2-7 once TRBV5-5 - TGTGCCAGCAGCTTGGCCGCGACATACGAGCAGTACTTC CASSLAATYEQYF
TRBJ2-1 once TRBV29-1 TRBD2 TGCAGCGTTGTTGGTACTAGCGGGCAGCCTTACAATGAGCAGTTCTTC CSVVGTSGQPYNEQFF
TRBJ2-3 - TRBV7-9 TRBD2 TGTGCCAGCAGCTTAGTGGTACTAGCGGGGGTTGATTTCACAGATACGCAGTATTTT CASSLVVLAGVDFTDTQYF
TRBJ1-1 - TRBV6-5 - TGTGCCAGCAGTTACACCCTGGGCACTGAAGCTTTCTTT CASSYTLGTEAFF
TRBJ2-7 - TRBV20-1 - TGCAGTGCTAGAGTGGGGAACGAGCAGTACTTC CSARVGNEQYF
TRBJ2-7 - TRBV4-1 - TGCGCCAGCAGCCAAGATTCAGGGAACTACGAGCAGTACTTC CASSQDSGNYEQYF
TRBJ2-7 - TRBV4-2 TRBD2 TGTGCCAGCAGCCAGACTAGCGAGAGCTCCTACGAGCAGTACTTC CASSQTSESSYEQYF
TRBJ1-1 few TRBV4-1 - TGCGCCAGCAGCCGGGGCACAGGGAACACTGAAGCTTTCTTT CASSRGTGNTEAFF
TRBJ1-1 - TRBV29-1 - TGCAGCGCTGTTCAGAACACTGAAGCTTTCTTT CSAVQNTEAFF
TRBJ2-7 - TRBV5-1 - TGCGCCAGCAGCCCCGGAATCTCCTACGAGCAGTACTTC CASSPGISYEQYF
TRBJ1-1 - TRBV6-6 - TGTGCCAGCGGCCGGGACGGACGTAACACTGAAGCTTTCTTT CASGRDGRNTEAFF
TRBJ1-1 once TRBV10-3 - TGTGCCATCAGCGCGACAGGAGTGAACACTGAAGCTTTCTTT CAISATGVNTEAFF
TRBJ1-1 - TRBV27 TRBD1 TGTGCCAGCAGTTACTCGACAGGGGTAGAAGCTTTCTTT CASSYSTGVEAFF